The 24 T cell receptor beta chains below were found in one sample sequenced in a study of blood T cells in healthy people across ages. Together with a sample-barcoded 5' primer, a J-beta primer mix was included in a second PCR lasting roughly 6 to 12 cycles. TCRdb re-derived calls from the 5' RACE reads in MiXCR, one entry per CDR3 protein. The profile covers some 1,500,000 distinct CDR3 sequences, with around 40% appearing a single time and just over 4% taken by the ten largest. The sample taken for sequencing was blood. The receptors were gathered from a woman aged 18 to 35 in good health.

The table lists this clonotype with a few counts. V and J are TRBV30 and TRBJ1-5; a weak D match, TRBD1 (6 bases). CDR1 GTSNPN and CDR2 SVGIG come from the germline V gene (reference sequence). V lost 4 bases, J lost 0 bases, and 10 bases lay in between. The CDR3 runs 14 residues. CDR3 sequence (DNA): TGTGCCTGGAATTCAGGGGATAGCAATCAGCCCCAGCATTTT. It specifies CAWNSGDSNQPQHF.

This clonotype showed up just a few times. The V and J genes are TRBV20-1 and TRBJ2-7; TRBD1 or TRBD2 may be the D gene (6 bases each). The V end was cut by 0 bases, the J end by 2 bases, with 14 bases between. The CDR3 is 15 amino acids. Per the germline V gene, CDR1 is DFQATT and CDR2 is SNEGSKA (reference sequence). Here the CDR3 DNA reads TGCAGTGCTAGAGATCTTGGGGGGCGCCCCTACGAGCAGTACTTC. Translated: CSARDLGGRPYEQYF.

V usage is TRBV4-1 and J usage is TRBJ2-5; no firm D call. Deletions cut 3 bases from V and 4 bases from J, with 9 bases between. CDR1 is MGHRA and CDR2 is YSYEKL in the germline V gene. The CDR3 runs to 13 residues. For the CDR3, the DNA is TGCGCCAGCAGCCACCAGTCTGGAGAGACCCAGTACTTC. It specifies CASSHQSGETQYF.

This chain connects TRBV11-2 to TRBJ2-3; TRBD2 aligns across 10 bases. Germline CDR1 is SGHAT and CDR2 is FQNNGV. The V gene end was trimmed by 4 bases and the J gene end by 0 bases; junction bases not matched to a gene: 4. The CDR3 extends over 16 amino acids. CDR3 sequence reads: CASSSWTSGSTDTQYF. DNA of the CDR3: TGTGCCAGCAGCTCCTGGACTAGCGGAAGCACAGATACGCAGTATTTT.

The chain links TRBV7-2 to TRBJ2-3; 10 bases match TRBD2. Germline values: CDR1 SGHTA, CDR2 FQGNSA. The CDR3 consists of 21 residues. Trimming took 1 base from V and 4 from J; bases not matched to a gene: 20. The CDR3: CASSLGPQGDTSGTRADTQYF. In DNA form, the CDR3 reads TGTGCCAGCAGCTTAGGGCCACAGGGGGACACTAGCGGGACGCGCGCAGATACGCAGTATTTT. The full variable domain, rest sourced from reference TRBV7-2 and TRBJ2-3, is GAGVSQSPSNKVTEKGKDVELRCDPISGHTALYWYRQSLGQGLEFLIYFQGNSAPDKSGLPSDRFSAERTGGSVSTLTIQRTQQEDSAVYLCASSLGPQGDTSGTRADTQYFGPGTRLTVL.

This clonotype appeared a few times. J is TRBJ2-1 and V is TRBV29-1; no definite D call. Trimming left V 4 bases short and J 1 base short, with 14 bases between. This CDR3 spans 15 amino acids. The germline gives CDR1 SQVTM, CDR2 ANQGSEA. In nucleotides, the CDR3 is TGCAGCGTTGTACTACTGATCCTTTCCTACAATGAGCAGTTCTTC. Protein sequence: CSVVLLILSYNEQFF.

The chain employs TRBV4-2 and TRBJ1-4; D perhaps matches TRBD1 (5 bases). Germline CDR1 LGHNA, CDR2 YNFKEQ. Trimming stripped 0 bases from V and 4 bases from J, with 12 bases between. This CDR3 comprises 16 residues. The CDR3: CASSQERAGLNEKLFF. CDR3 in DNA: TGTGCCAGCAGCCAAGAGAGGGCGGGACTTAATGAAAAACTGTTTTTT.

This clonotype was observed a handful of times. The chain recombines TRBV12-3 or TRBV12-4 with TRBJ2-7; 8 bases match TRBD1. Trimming took 6 bases from V and 1 from J; bases not matched to a gene: 14. There are 17 residues in the CDR3. The CDR3: CASRGLRDRTLSYEQYF. CDR3 nucleotide sequence: TGTGCCAGCAGGGGACTCCGGGACAGGACCCTATCCTACGAGCAGTACTTC.

The chain employs TRBV11-2 and TRBJ2-1; a weak D match, TRBD1 (6 bases). The CDR3 has 16 amino acids. V dropped 5 bases and J dropped 6 bases, with 20 bases sitting between them. Germline assignment: CDR1 SGHAT and CDR2 FQNNGV. The CDR3 sequence: CASSAGMGDIPNEQFF. Written as DNA, the CDR3 is TGTGCCAGCAGCGCAGGAATGGGGGACATACCCAATGAGCAGTTCTTC.

This clonotype was seen repeatedly, ten times or more. The chain carries TRBV7-9 and TRBJ1-2, with D possibly being TRBD1 (6 bases). Germline V gene sequence: CDR1 SEHNR, CDR2 FQNEAQ (reference sequence). Trimming took off 5 bases at V and 6 bases at J, with 19 bases between the two ends. CDR3 length: 15 amino acids. The CDR3 spells CASSAPTGLLNGYTF. The CDR3, as DNA: TGTGCCAGCAGCGCACCGACAGGACTCCTGAATGGCTACACCTTC.

This clonotype was counted between two and nine times. One end of the junction varies from germline; a read error may be responsible. The chain uses TRBV2 and TRBJ2-1; D not resolved. The CDR3 is 14 residues long. Per germline, CDR1 SNHLY and CDR2 FYNNEI. The CDR3, as DNA: TGTGCCAGCAGTGAAAGGCGTTCCTTCAATGAGCAGTTCTTC. Residues: CASSERRSFNEQFF.

This sequence joins TRBV28 and TRBJ2-7; D could derive from TRBD1 or TRBD2 (5 bases each). CDR3 length: 14 amino acids. Per germline, CDR1 MDHEN and CDR2 SYDVKM. V lost 7 bases and J 0 bases, leaving 13 bases between the germline ends. The CDR3 sequence: CASTWDGVSYEQYF. The DNA for the CDR3 is TGTGCCAGCACTTGGGACGGGGTCTCCTACGAGCAGTACTTC.

There are a few counts of this clonotype. CDR3 DNA sequence: TGTGCCAGCAGCTTGGTCCCTCCGGTCTCGGATGAGCAGTTCTTC. Protein: CASSLVPPVSDEQFF. V and J are TRBV5-6 and TRBJ2-1; no definite D call. This CDR3 has 15 residues. V was pared by 0 bases and J by 8 bases, with 15 bases between. CDR1 and CDR2 from the germline V gene are SGHDT and YYEEEE.

With regard to this clonotype: The junction shows a germline mismatch at one end, possibly a read error. V usage is TRBV12-3 or TRBV12-4 and J usage is TRBJ2-1, with TRBD2 identical over 8 bases. The CDR3 has 17 residues. CDR3 region: CAGSFATSGWSGETQFF. The CDR3 coding sequence is TGTGCCGGCAGTTTTGCAACTAGCGGATGGTCGGGGGAGACCCAGTTCTTC.

This sequence joins TRBV20-1 and TRBJ1-2; D is uncertain. V lost 5 bases, J lost 8 bases, and 12 bases lay in between. In germline, CDR1 is DFQATT, CDR2 SNEGSKA (reference sequence). The CDR3 has 11 residues. CDR3 nucleotide sequence: TGCAGTGCTGGCTTGGCCTGGGGCTACACCTTC. Translated, it gives CSAGLAWGYTF.

This clonotype was seen a few times. CDR3 sequence reads: CSVVGETFYGYTF. CDR3 coding DNA: TGCAGCGTTGTAGGGGAGACATTCTATGGCTACACCTTC. The chain joins TRBV20-1 to TRBJ1-2; D might be TRBD1 (5 bases). The CDR3 consists of 13 residues. In germline, CDR1 is DFQATT, CDR2 SNEGSKA (reference sequence).

The CDR3 bases are TGTGCCAGCAGCGTCGGGAGTGAGCAGTTCTTC. Its translation is CASSVGSEQFF. The V gene is TRBV9, the J gene TRBJ2-1, with D tentatively TRBD2 (6 bases). Germline CDR1 is SGDLS and CDR2 is YYNGEE. The CDR3 runs to 11 residues. V was pared by 2 bases and J by 9 bases, with 6 bases between.

The rearrangement joins TRBV20-1 to TRBJ2-7; TRBD1 might be the D (5 bases). Germline V gene sequence: CDR1 DFQATT, CDR2 SNEGSKA (reference sequence). The V end was cut by 2 bases, the J end by 3 bases, with 11 bases between. The CDR3 extends over 13 amino acids. The CDR3 loop reads CSARSRTNYEQYF. In DNA form, the CDR3 reads TGCAGTGCTAGATCTCGGACAAACTACGAGCAGTACTTC.

The genes are TRBV25-1 and TRBJ2-3; D remains unclear. The CDR3 length is 12 residues. Trimming removed 3 bases at V and 5 bases at J, with 6 bases between. CDR1 and CDR2 from the germline V gene are MGHDK and SYGVNS. CDR3 protein: CASSDDRDTQYF. CDR3 sequence (DNA): TGTGCCAGCAGTGATGACCGAGATACGCAGTATTTT.

The chain carries TRBV7-2 and TRBJ2-7; weak D call: TRBD2 (7 bases). This CDR3 has 16 residues. Germline values: CDR1 SGHTA, CDR2 FQGNSA. The V end was cut by 6 bases, the J end by 7 bases, with 25 bases between. CDR3 amino acids: CASSVQRGGPRNEQYF. In DNA, the CDR3 is TGTGCCAGCAGTGTACAGAGGGGGGGGCCTAGGAATGAGCAGTACTTC.

V gene TRBV21-1 combines with J gene TRBJ1-5; the table calls TRBD1, which could not be checked here. TRBV21-1 is a pseudogene locus. The CDR3 has 15 amino acids. CDR3 residues: CASSTRQLRNQPQHF. CDR3 DNA sequence: TGTGCCAGCAGCACTCGACAGCTACGCAATCAGCCCCAGCATTTT.

This chain links TRBV10-3 with TRBJ2-3, with 13 bases lining up with TRBD2. The CDR3 sequence is 20 residues long. Per germline, CDR1 ENHRY and CDR2 SYGVKD. Trimming at V came to 3 bases and at J to 6 bases, leaving 18 bases not matched to a gene. CDR3 in amino acids: CAISEPGTSGNSDLGDTQYF. CDR3 in DNA: TGTGCCATCAGTGAACCCGGGACTAGCGGGAACAGTGACTTAGGGGATACGCAGTATTTT.

This clonotype was recorded a few times. The rearrangement links TRBV7-2 to TRBJ1-1; a possible D gene is TRBD1 (5 bases). There are 14 residues in the CDR3. The V and J ends lost 4 bases and 6 bases respectively, with 15 bases between them. Per the germline V gene, CDR1 is SGHTA and CDR2 is FQGNSA. The CDR3 reads CASSSPSPGAEAFF. Written as DNA, the CDR3 is TGTGCCAGCAGCTCACCGTCCCCGGGGGCTGAAGCTTTCTTT.

Concerning this clonotype: At one end, the junction sequence differs from germline, possibly due to a read error. The V gene is TRBV4-3, the J gene TRBJ1-4; no firm D call. Germline CDR1 and CDR2: LGHNA and YSLEER. The CDR3 spans 14 residues. CDR3 nucleotide sequence: TGCGCCGGCAGCCTCCACCCTTTAAGGGAAAAACTGTTTTTT. It is translated as CAGSLHPLREKLFF.